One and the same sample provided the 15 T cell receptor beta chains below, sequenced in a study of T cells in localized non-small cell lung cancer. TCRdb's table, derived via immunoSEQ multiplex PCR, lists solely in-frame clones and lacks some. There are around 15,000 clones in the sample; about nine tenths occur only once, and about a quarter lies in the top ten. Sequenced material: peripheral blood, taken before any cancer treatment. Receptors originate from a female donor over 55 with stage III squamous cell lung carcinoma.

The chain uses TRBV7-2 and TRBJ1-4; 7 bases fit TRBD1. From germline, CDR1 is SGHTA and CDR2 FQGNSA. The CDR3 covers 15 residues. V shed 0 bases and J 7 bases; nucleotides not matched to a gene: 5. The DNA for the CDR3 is TGTGCCAGCAGCTTAGCGGGGAGGGACAGTGAAAAACTGTTTTTT. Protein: CASSLAGRDSEKLFF.

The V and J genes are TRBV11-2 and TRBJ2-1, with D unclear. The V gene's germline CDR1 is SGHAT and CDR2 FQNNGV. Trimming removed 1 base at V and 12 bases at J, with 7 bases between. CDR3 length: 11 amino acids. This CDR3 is CASSLVGLQFF. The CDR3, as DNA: TGTGCCAGCAGCTTAGTGGGATTGCAGTTCTTC.

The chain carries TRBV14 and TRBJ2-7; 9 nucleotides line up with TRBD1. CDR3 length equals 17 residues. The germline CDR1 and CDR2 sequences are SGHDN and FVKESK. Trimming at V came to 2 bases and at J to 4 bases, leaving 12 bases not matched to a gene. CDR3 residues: CASSQWNLPGQGYEQYF. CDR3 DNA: TGTGCCAGCAGCCAATGGAATCTTCCGGGACAGGGTTACGAGCAGTACTTC.

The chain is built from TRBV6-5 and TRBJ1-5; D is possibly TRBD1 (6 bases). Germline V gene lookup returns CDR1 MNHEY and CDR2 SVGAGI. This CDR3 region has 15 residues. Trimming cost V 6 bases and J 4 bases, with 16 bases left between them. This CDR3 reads CASRPGTLINQPQHF. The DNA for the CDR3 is TGTGCCAGCAGGCCCGGGACACTTATAAATCAGCCCCAGCATTTT.

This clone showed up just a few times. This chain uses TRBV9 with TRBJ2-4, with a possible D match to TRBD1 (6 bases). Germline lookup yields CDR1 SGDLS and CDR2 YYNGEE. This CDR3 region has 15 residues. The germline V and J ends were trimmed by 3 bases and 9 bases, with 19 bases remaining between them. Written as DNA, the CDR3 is TGTGCCAGCAGCGGGACAGACAGACCGGGTGGCATTCAGTACTTC. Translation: CASSGTDRPGGIQYF.

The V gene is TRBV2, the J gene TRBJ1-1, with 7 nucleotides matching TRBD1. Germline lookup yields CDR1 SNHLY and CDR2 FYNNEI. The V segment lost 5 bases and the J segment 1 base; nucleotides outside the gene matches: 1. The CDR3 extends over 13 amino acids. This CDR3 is CASSRDRNTEAFF. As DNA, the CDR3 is TGTGCCAGCAGTAGGGACAGGAACACTGAAGCTTTCTTT.

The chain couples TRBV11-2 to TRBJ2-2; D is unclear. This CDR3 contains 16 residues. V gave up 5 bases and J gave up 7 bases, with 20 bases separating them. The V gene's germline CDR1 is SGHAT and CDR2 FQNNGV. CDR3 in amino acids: CASSPSTPRMNGELFF. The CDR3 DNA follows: TGTGCCAGCAGCCCGTCGACACCCCGGATGAACGGGGAGCTGTTTTTT.

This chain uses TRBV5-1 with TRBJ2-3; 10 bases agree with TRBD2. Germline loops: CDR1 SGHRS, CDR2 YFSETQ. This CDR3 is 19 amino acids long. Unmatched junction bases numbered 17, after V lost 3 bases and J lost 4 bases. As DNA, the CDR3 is TGCGCCAGCAGCTATTGGTCCTCTAGCGGGAGTCGAGGGGCAGATACGCAGTATTTT. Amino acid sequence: CASSYWSSSGSRGADTQYF.

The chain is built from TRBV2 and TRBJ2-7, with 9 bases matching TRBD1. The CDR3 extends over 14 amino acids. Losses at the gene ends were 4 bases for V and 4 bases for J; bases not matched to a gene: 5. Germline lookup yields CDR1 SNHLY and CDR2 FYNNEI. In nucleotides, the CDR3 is TGTGCCAGCAGTGGAGGACAGGGGCGGTACGAGCAGTACTTC. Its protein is CASSGGQGRYEQYF.

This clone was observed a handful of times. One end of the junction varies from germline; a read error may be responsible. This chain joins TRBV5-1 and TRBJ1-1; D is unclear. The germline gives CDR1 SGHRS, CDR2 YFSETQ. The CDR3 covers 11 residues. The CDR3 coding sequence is TGCGCCAGCAGAGGGAACGCTGAAGCTTTCTTT. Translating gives CASRGNAEAFF.

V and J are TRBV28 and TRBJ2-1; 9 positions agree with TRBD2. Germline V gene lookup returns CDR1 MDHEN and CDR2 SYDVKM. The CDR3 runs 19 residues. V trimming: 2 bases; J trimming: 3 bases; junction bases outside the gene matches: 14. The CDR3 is CASSLPLGHPSGIYNEQFF. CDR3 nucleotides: TGTGCCAGCAGTTTACCCCTCGGACATCCTAGCGGGATCTACAATGAGCAGTTCTTC.

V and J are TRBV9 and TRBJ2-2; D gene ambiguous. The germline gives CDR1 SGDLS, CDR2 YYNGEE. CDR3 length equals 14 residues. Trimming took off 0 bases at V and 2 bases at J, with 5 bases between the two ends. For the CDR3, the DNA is TGTGCCAGCAGCGTAGAAGGTAACACCGGGGAGCTGTTTTTT. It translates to CASSVEGNTGELFF.

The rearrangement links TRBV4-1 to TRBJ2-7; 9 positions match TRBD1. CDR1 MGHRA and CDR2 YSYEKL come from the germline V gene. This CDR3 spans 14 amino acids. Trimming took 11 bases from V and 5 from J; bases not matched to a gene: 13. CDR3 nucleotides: TGCGCCTCTGCTGCCGGGACAGGGACCGACGAGCAGTACTTC. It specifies CASAAGTGTDEQYF.

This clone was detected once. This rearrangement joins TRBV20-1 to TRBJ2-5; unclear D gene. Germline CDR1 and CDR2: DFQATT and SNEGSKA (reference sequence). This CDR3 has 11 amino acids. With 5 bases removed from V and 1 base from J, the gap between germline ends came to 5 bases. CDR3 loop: CSAELQETQYF. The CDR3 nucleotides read TGCAGTGCTGAACTCCAAGAGACCCAGTACTTC.

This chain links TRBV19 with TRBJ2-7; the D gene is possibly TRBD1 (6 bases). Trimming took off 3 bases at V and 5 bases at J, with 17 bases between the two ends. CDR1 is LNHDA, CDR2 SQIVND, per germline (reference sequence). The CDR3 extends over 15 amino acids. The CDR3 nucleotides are TGTGCCAGTAGTATCTCGGCAGGGGAGTGGAACGAGCAGTACTTC. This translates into CASSISAGEWNEQYF. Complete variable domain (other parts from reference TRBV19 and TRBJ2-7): DGGITQSPKYLFRKEGQNVTLSCEQNLNHDAMYWYRQDPGQGLRLIYYSQIVNDFQKGDIAEGYSVSREKKESFPLTVTSAQKNPTAFYLCASSISAGEWNEQYFGPGTRLTVT.